This paragraph reports one T cell receptor (beta chain). The CDR3 consists of 14 residues. Germline V gene lookup returns CDR1 DFQATT and CDR2 SNEGSKA (reference sequence). V was trimmed by 3 bases and J by 0 bases, leaving 11 bases between them. The sample originates from a study of patients and donors after allogeneic stem cell transplantation. Each CDR3 protein gets one entry after TCRdb re-called the RT-PCR reads with MiXCR. The sample has 98,000 or so distinct CDR3 sequences, about a third seen once; the top ten hold around 30%. Source material: blood, either unsorted or a sorted T cell fraction (not recorded which). This rearrangement joins TRBV20-1 to TRBJ1-1; D not resolved. The source is a human donor who was either an allogeneic HSCT recipient or a stem cell or donor lymphocyte infusion donor (not recorded which). It is not recorded whose cells these are; they may come from a transplant donor. The CDR3 bases are TGCAGTGCTAGCCCCAACGGTATGAACACTGAAGCTTTCTTT. Protein: CSASPNGMNTEAFF.